This T cell receptor (beta chain) was sequenced for a study of beta chain features in type 1 diabetes. V lost 4 bases to trimming and J lost 5 bases; unmatched junction nucleotides: 8. The CDR3 covers 16 residues. Germline CDR1 is MDHEN and CDR2 is SYDVKM. The investigators reverse transcribed all of the isolated RNA, so they sequenced expressed TCRB transcripts. Using immunoSEQ multiplex PCR, the repertoire was profiled, and TCRdb retains in-frame clones only, with some absent. The table lists about 470,000 clones, 30% of them singletons, with around 0.065% in the top ten. This clonotype was sampled from a man aged 18 to 30 in good health. The rearrangement joins TRBV28 to TRBJ2-1; 10 bases agree with TRBD2. What was sequenced was naive CD4+ T cells from blood. CDR3 sequence reads: CASSSASGGSHNEQFF. In DNA, the CDR3 is TGTGCCAGCAGTTCCGCTAGCGGGGGTTCCCACAATGAGCAGTTCTTC. The full variable domain, in which reference TRBV28 and TRBJ2-1 provide the parts outside the CDR3, is DVKVTQSSRYLVKRTGEKVFLECVQDMDHENMFWYRQDPGLGLRLIYFSYDVKMKEKGDIPEGYSVSREKKERFSLILESASTNQTSMYLCASSSASGGSHNEQFFGPGTRLTVL.